Each of the 4 T cell receptor beta chains below was sequenced from the same sample in a study of technical replicates of blood from four donors. TCRdb's table, derived via immunoSEQ multiplex PCR, lists solely in-frame clones and lacks some. The sample includes 60,000 to 80,000 clones, about 90% seen only once; the top ten take about 0.4%. The sequenced sample consisted of T cells isolated from PBMCs. All receptors derive from a human donor in good health.

For the CDR3, the DNA is TGTGCCAGCAGCTTAGTGGGCGGGAGGGCGGATACGCAGTATTTT. Protein sequence: CASSLVGGRADTQYF. The rearrangement uses TRBV11-3 and TRBJ2-3; 9 nucleotides agree with TRBD2. Germline loops: CDR1 SGHNT, CDR2 YENEEA. The CDR3 runs to 15 residues. V trimming: 1 base; J trimming: 6 bases; junction bases outside the gene matches: 5.

This chain links TRBV19 with TRBJ1-2; 9 positions agree with TRBD1. Germline CDR1 reads LNHDA; CDR2 reads SQIVND (reference sequence). The CDR3 loop spans 15 amino acids. V lost 6 bases, J lost 3 bases, and 8 bases stayed unmatched. The CDR3 spells CASRDRDREHYGYTF. The CDR3 bases are TGTGCCAGTAGAGACCGGGACAGGGAGCACTATGGCTACACCTTC.

The chain is built from TRBV6-1 and TRBJ2-3; maybe TRBD2 (5 bases). This CDR3 has 11 residues. Germline V CDR1 and CDR2: MNHNS, SASEGT. The CDR3 sequence is CSVLALDTQYF. Here the CDR3 DNA reads TGTTCGGTTCTAGCTCTCGATACGCAGTATTTT.

The table lists this clone with a count of one. The V call is TRBV6-1, the J call TRBJ2-2; possibly TRBD1 for D (5 bases). CDR1 and CDR2 (germline): MNHNS, SASEGT. V lost 3 bases and J lost 7, with 12 bases in between. The CDR3 has 14 amino acids. Here the CDR3 DNA reads TGTGCCAGCAGTGATGTTAGGGGTTACGGGGAGCTGTTTTTT. Translation: CASSDVRGYGELFF.